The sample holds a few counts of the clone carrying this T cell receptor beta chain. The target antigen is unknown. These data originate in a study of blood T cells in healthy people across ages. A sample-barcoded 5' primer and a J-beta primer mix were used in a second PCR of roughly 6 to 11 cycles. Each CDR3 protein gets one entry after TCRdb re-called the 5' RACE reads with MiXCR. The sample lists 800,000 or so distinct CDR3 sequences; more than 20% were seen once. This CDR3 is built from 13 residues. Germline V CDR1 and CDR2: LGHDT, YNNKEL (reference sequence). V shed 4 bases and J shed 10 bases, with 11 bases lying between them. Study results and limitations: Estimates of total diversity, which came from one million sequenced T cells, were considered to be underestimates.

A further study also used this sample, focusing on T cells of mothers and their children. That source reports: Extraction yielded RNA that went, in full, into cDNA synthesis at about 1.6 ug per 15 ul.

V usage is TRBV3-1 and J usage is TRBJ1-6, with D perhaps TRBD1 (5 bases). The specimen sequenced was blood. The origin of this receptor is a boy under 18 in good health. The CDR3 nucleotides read TGTGCCAGCAGCCGAGGGACTGGCTCACCCCTCCACTTT. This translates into CASSRGTGSPLHF.